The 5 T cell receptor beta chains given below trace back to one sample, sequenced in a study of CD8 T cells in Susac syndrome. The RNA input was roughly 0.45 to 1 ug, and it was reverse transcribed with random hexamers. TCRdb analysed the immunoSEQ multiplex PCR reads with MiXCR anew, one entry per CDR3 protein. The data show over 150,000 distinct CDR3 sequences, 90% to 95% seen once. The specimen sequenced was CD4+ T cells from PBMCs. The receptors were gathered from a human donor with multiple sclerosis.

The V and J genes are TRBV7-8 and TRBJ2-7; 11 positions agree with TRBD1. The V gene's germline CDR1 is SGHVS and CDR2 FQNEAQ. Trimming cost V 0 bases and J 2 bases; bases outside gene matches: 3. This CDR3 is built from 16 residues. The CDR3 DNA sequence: TGTGCCAGCAGCTTAGCGCGGGACAGGGGGGCCTACGAGCAGTACTTC. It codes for CASSLARDRGAYEQYF.

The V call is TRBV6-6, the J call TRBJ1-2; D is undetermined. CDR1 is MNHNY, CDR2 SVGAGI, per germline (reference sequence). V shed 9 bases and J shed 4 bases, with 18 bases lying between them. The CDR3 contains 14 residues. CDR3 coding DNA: TGTGCCAGTAGCCCTACGAATAGTGGCTATGGCTACACCTTC. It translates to CASSPTNSGYGYTF.

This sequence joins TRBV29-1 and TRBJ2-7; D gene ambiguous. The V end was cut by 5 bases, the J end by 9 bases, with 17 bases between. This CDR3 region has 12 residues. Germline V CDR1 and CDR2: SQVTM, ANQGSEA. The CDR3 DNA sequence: TGCAGCGTTCGAGACCTTCCCGGGTGGCAGTACTTC. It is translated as CSVRDLPGWQYF.

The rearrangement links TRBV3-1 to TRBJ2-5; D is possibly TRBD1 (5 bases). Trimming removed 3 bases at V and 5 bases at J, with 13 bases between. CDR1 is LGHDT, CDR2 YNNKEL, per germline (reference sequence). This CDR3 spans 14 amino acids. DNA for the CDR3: TGTGCCAGCAGCCATGGGGCCGGTGGTGAGACCCAGTACTTC. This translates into CASSHGAGGETQYF.

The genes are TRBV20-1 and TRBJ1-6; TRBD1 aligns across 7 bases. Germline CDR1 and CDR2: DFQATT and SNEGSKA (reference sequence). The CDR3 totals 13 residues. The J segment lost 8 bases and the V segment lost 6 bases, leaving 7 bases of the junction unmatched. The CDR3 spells CSASTRGDSPLHF. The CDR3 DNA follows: TGCAGTGCCTCAACCAGGGGGGATTCACCCCTCCACTTT.